One and the same sample provided the 28 T cell receptor beta chains below, sequenced in a study of PD-1 blockade in mismatch repair-deficient tumors. This table comes from immunoSEQ multiplex PCR, and its TCRdb copy is limited to in-frame clones, with some not included. The sample has about 49,000 clones; approximately 80% are singletons. The specimen was PBMCs, collected before pembrolizumab treatment. The receptors stem from an adult with mismatch repair-deficient cancer.

The V and J genes are TRBV7-9 and TRBJ2-3; no clear D gene. Trimming pared 1 base from V and 2 bases from J, leaving 7 bases between. This CDR3 region has 14 residues. Germline-derived CDR1 and CDR2 are SEHNR and FQNEAQ (reference sequence). The CDR3 spells CASSLGGDTDTQYF. For the CDR3, the DNA is TGTGCCAGCAGCTTAGGGGGTGACACAGATACGCAGTATTTT.

This clone was seen a few times. J is TRBJ1-5 and V is TRBV9; D gene ambiguous. V lost 4 bases to trimming and J lost 6 bases, with 17 bases between them. This CDR3 comprises 15 residues. The V gene's germline CDR1 is SGDLS and CDR2 YYNGEE. The CDR3 DNA is TGTGCCAGCAGCCCTACCGAGTTGTGGACTCAGCCCCAGCATTTT. This encodes CASSPTELWTQPQHF.

This clone has just a few counts. The V and J genes are TRBV19 and TRBJ2-1; 10 nucleotides line up with TRBD2. This CDR3 has 16 amino acids. Germline assignment: CDR1 LNHDA and CDR2 SQIVND (reference sequence). With V trimmed by 4 bases and J by 5 bases, 8 bases remained unmatched. CDR3 sequence: CASSTASGRGNNEQFF. Here the CDR3 DNA reads TGTGCCAGTAGTACGGCTAGCGGGAGAGGGAACAATGAGCAGTTCTTC.

The chain couples TRBV27 to TRBJ2-7, with 12 bases identical to TRBD1. Germline CDR1 MNHEY, CDR2 SMNVEV (reference sequence). The CDR3 extends over 15 amino acids. J was trimmed by 7 bases and V by 2 bases; bases with no gene match: 6. CDR3 protein: CASSLTGQGAWEQYF. The CDR3 DNA follows: TGTGCCAGCAGTTTAACGGGACAGGGGGCCTGGGAGCAGTACTTC.

V is TRBV7-2 and J is TRBJ1-1, with D uncertain. The germline V gene encodes CDR1 SGHTA and CDR2 FQGNSA. The CDR3 totals 14 residues. Between the trimmed V and J ends, which lost 1 base and 4 bases, there was a span of 10 bases. The CDR3 DNA sequence: TGTGCCAGCAGCTTAGTTAGTGCTGCCACTGAAGCTTTCTTT. Residues: CASSLVSAATEAFF.

The rearrangement joins TRBV7-3 to TRBJ2-1; 7 nucleotides agree with TRBD2. The CDR3 totals 15 residues. Germline V lookup: CDR1 SGHTA, CDR2 FQGTGA. Unmatched junction bases numbered 6, after V lost 1 base and J lost 6 bases. CDR3 amino acids: CASSLSGGVLNEQFF. The DNA of the CDR3 is TGTGCCAGCAGCTTAAGCGGGGGAGTCCTCAATGAGCAGTTCTTC.

This clone has more than one count but fewer than ten. The rearrangement uses TRBV6-1 and TRBJ2-7, with 7 bases matching TRBD2. Germline V gene data show CDR1 as MNHNS and CDR2 as SASEGT. Unmatched junction bases numbered 11, after V lost 3 bases and J lost 3 bases. The CDR3 spans 16 residues. The CDR3 is CASSEWASGTFYEQYF. CDR3 in DNA: TGTGCCAGCAGTGAGTGGGCAAGCGGGACGTTCTACGAGCAGTACTTC.

This chain joins TRBV7-9 and TRBJ1-1; 7 bases agree with TRBD1. The CDR3 is 16 residues long. V was pared by 5 bases and J by 0 bases, with 9 bases of the junction left unmatched. Per germline, CDR1 SEHNR and CDR2 FQNEAQ (reference sequence). The CDR3 DNA sequence: TGTGCCAGCAGCCTGGACAGGACATTAATGAACACTGAAGCTTTCTTT. Protein sequence: CASSLDRTLMNTEAFF.

The V gene is TRBV5-4, the J gene TRBJ2-6, with unresolved D. Trimming took off 1 base at V and 2 bases at J, with 4 bases between the two ends. The CDR3 is 14 residues long. Germline V gene lookup returns CDR1 SGHNT and CDR2 YYREEE (reference sequence). CDR3 coding DNA: TGTGCCAGCAGCTTGACAGCTGGGGCCAACGTCCTGACTTTC. Encoded protein: CASSLTAGANVLTF.

This clone appeared once. V is TRBV27 and J is TRBJ2-5; D is perhaps TRBD2 (6 bases). This CDR3 has 14 residues. Germline lookup yields CDR1 MNHEY and CDR2 SMNVEV (reference sequence). V was cut by 5 bases and J by 5 bases, with 15 bases left in between. The CDR3 loop is CASSPGMSGETQYF. The DNA of the CDR3 is TGTGCCAGCAGTCCCGGGATGAGCGGGGAGACCCAGTACTTC.

The chain uses TRBV28 and TRBJ1-2; TRBD1 might be the D (5 bases). The CDR3 has 13 amino acids. Deletions cut 3 bases from V and 6 bases from J, with 11 bases between. Germline V gives CDR1 MDHEN, CDR2 SYDVKM. This CDR3 reads CASSFNVDNGYTF. CDR3 DNA sequence: TGTGCCAGCAGTTTCAACGTGGACAATGGCTACACCTTC.

CDR3 DNA sequence: TGTGCCAGCAGCTTGGGGGGTCCCTACGAGCAGTACTTC. This gives the protein CASSLGGPYEQYF. V and J are TRBV5-6 and TRBJ2-7; no definite D call. Germline V gene sequence: CDR1 SGHDT, CDR2 YYEEEE. This CDR3 has 13 amino acids. V was pared by 0 bases and J by 2 bases, with 6 bases between.

The rearrangement links TRBV7-6 to TRBJ2-5, with no clear D. Germline V lookup: CDR1 SGHVS, CDR2 FNYEAQ. Trimming cost V 5 bases and J 5 bases, with 9 bases left between them. This CDR3 contains 12 residues. This CDR3 reads CASSRPVETQYF. The CDR3 nucleotides are TGTGCCAGCAGCCGTCCGGTTGAGACCCAGTACTTC.

The V and J genes are TRBV11-2 and TRBJ2-1; no definite D call. The V end was cut by 2 bases, the J end by 1 base, with 9 bases between. The CDR3 sequence is 15 residues long. Germline V gene lookup returns CDR1 SGHAT and CDR2 FQNNGV. CDR3 sequence: CASSLSGGSYNEQFF. CDR3 coding DNA: TGTGCCAGCAGCTTATCGGGCGGATCCTACAATGAGCAGTTCTTC.

The chain links TRBV4-3 to TRBJ1-4; a weak D match, TRBD1 (6 bases). In germline, CDR1 is LGHNA, CDR2 YSLEER. The CDR3 spans 13 residues. V lost 5 bases, J lost 5 bases, and 9 bases lay in between. The CDR3 region is CASSRQANEKLFF. CDR3 coding DNA: TGCGCCAGCAGCAGACAGGCAAATGAAAAACTGTTTTTT.

This clone was counted a single time. V is TRBV15 and J is TRBJ2-2; the D is unclear. The CDR3 sequence is 16 residues long. V was cut by 0 bases and J by 4 bases, with 12 bases left in between. Germline V gives CDR1 LNHNV, CDR2 YYDKDF (reference sequence). The CDR3 loop reads CATSRDRSSLTGELFF. Here the CDR3 DNA reads TGTGCCACCAGCAGAGACAGGTCTTCGCTCACCGGGGAGCTGTTTTTT.

V gene TRBV19 combines with J gene TRBJ1-1, with TRBD1 matching 10 bases. The CDR3 is made up of 14 amino acids. V lost 5 bases, J lost 5 bases, and 5 bases stayed unmatched. Looked up from germline, CDR1 is LNHDA and CDR2 is SQIVND (reference sequence). The CDR3 sequence: CASSVGQGSTEAFF. In nucleotides, the CDR3 is TGTGCCAGTAGTGTGGGACAGGGGTCTACTGAAGCTTTCTTT. The full variable domain, in which reference TRBV19 and TRBJ1-1 provide the parts outside the CDR3, is DGGITQSPKYLFRKEGQNVTLSCEQNLNHDAMYWYRQDPGQGLRLIYYSQIVNDFQKGDIAEGYSVSREKKESFPLTVTSAQKNPTAFYLCASSVGQGSTEAFFGQGTRLTVV.

This clone is a singleton in its sample. The chain links TRBV5-6 to TRBJ2-3; no clear D gene. Germline assignment: CDR1 SGHDT and CDR2 YYEEEE. Between the trimmed V and J ends, which lost 4 bases and 6 bases, there was a span of 18 bases. The CDR3 covers 15 residues. The CDR3, as DNA: TGTGCCAGCAGCCGGGTCTTATTGAATAGGGATACGCAGTATTTT. This translates into CASSRVLLNRDTQYF.

The chain carries TRBV6-1 and TRBJ2-2; no clear D. Trimming stripped 4 bases from V and 1 base from J, with 7 bases between. The V gene's germline CDR1 is MNHNS and CDR2 SASEGT. The CDR3 length is 14 residues. CDR3 protein: CASSALENTGELFF. Written as DNA, the CDR3 is TGTGCCAGCAGTGCCTTGGAGAACACCGGGGAGCTGTTTTTT.

The CDR3 spells CSVGDFTGPEQYF. CDR3 coding DNA: TGCAGCGTTGGGGATTTCACAGGGCCCGAGCAGTACTTC. This chain joins TRBV29-1 and TRBJ2-7, with TRBD1 as a possible D gene (6 bases). Germline CDR1 SQVTM, CDR2 ANQGSEA. Trimming removed 4 bases at V and 6 bases at J, with 16 bases between. This CDR3 is built from 13 residues.

This chain uses TRBV6-5 with TRBJ1-4; no reliable D call. V was pared by 5 bases and J by 6 bases, with 13 bases between. CDR3 length: 14 residues. Per germline, CDR1 MNHEY and CDR2 SVGAGI. The CDR3 sequence is CASSHTQSDEKLFF. The CDR3 bases are TGTGCCAGCAGTCATACCCAATCGGATGAAAAACTGTTTTTT.

V gene TRBV29-1 combines with J gene TRBJ2-1; 7 bases map to TRBD1. The CDR3 spans 13 residues. V lost 7 bases to trimming and J lost 0 bases; unmatched junction nucleotides: 3. CDR1 is SQVTM and CDR2 is ANQGSEA in the germline V gene. The CDR3 protein is CSGGQSSYNEQFF. For the CDR3, the DNA is TGCAGCGGGGGACAGAGCTCCTACAATGAGCAGTTCTTC.

This clone was seen a single time. This chain links TRBV5-1 with TRBJ1-3, with D perhaps TRBD1 (6 bases). The germline V gene encodes CDR1 SGHRS and CDR2 YFSETQ. The CDR3 is made up of 14 amino acids. V lost 4 bases, J lost 4 bases, and 12 bases lay in between. The CDR3 nucleotides read TGCGCCAGCAGCCCCGAGGGGGTAGGAAACACCATATATTTT. Protein sequence: CASSPEGVGNTIYF.

In DNA, the CDR3 is TGTGCCAGCAGTTTCCCCGGGAGGCAGGTGGAGACCCAGTACTTC. It specifies CASSFPGRQVETQYF. The V and J genes are TRBV6-9 and TRBJ2-5; 7 bases fit TRBD2. Germline V gene data show CDR1 as MNHGY and CDR2 as SVAAGI. The CDR3 runs to 15 residues. Germline trimming cut 4 bases from V and 5 bases from J; bases unmatched to any gene: 10.

This clone occurred once. J is TRBJ2-2 and V is TRBV18; D possibly corresponds to TRBD1 (5 bases). This CDR3 spans 16 amino acids. V was clipped by 6 bases and J by 5 bases, with 19 bases between them. Germline V lookup: CDR1 KGHSH, CDR2 LQKENI. The CDR3 spells CASSLTSGQGTGELFF. Here the CDR3 DNA reads TGTGCCAGCTCTCTCACTTCCGGCCAGGGTACCGGGGAGCTGTTTTTT. Based on the CDR3 plus reference TRBV18 and TRBJ2-2, the full variable domain is NAGVMQNPRHLVRRRGQEARLRCSPMKGHSHVYWYRQLPEEGLKFMVYLQKENIIDESGMPKERFSAEFPKEGPSILRIQQVVRGDSAAYFCASSLTSGQGTGELFFGEGSRLTVL.

This clone has just one count. The V gene is TRBV7-9, the J gene TRBJ2-1; D is unresolved. The CDR3 is 14 amino acids. CDR1 SEHNR and CDR2 FQNEAQ come from the germline V gene (reference sequence). V lost 3 bases, J lost 9 bases, and 15 bases lay in between. CDR3 sequence: CASSFIPSRGEQFF. The CDR3 nucleotides read TGTGCCAGCAGCTTCATTCCCTCGAGAGGTGAGCAGTTCTTC.

The CDR3, as DNA: TGCAGCGGCCGGGACAGCTATTCAATGAACACTGAAGCTTTCTTT. It is translated as CSGRDSYSMNTEAFF. The gene calls are TRBV29-1 and TRBJ1-1, with 7 bases aligning to TRBD1. Germline V gene data show CDR1 as SQVTM and CDR2 as ANQGSEA. The CDR3 length is 15 residues. The junction had 11 bases not matched to a gene; V was cut back by 7 bases and J by 0 bases.

This chain joins TRBV10-3 and TRBJ2-5; 7 bases are shared with TRBD2. This CDR3 spans 15 amino acids. V shed 6 bases, J shed 0 bases, and the junction held 7 bases outside the gene matches. Germline CDR1 reads ENHRY; CDR2 reads SYGVKD. CDR3 in amino acids: CAIRGDYDNQETQYF. The CDR3, as DNA: TGTGCCATCAGGGGGGACTACGATAACCAAGAGACCCAGTACTTC.